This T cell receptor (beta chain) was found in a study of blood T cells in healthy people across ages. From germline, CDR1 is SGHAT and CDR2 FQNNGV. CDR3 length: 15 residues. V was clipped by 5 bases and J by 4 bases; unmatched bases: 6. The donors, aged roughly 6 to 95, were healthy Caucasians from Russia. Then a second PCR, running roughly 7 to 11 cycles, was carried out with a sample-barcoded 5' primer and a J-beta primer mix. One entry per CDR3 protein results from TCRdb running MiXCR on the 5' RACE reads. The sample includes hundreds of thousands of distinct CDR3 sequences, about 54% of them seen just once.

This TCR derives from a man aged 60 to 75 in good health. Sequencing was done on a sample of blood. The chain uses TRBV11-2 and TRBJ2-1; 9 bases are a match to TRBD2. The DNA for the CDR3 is TGTGCCAGCAGCCGGACTAGCGAACCATACAATGAGCAGTTCTTC. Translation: CASSRTSEPYNEQFF.